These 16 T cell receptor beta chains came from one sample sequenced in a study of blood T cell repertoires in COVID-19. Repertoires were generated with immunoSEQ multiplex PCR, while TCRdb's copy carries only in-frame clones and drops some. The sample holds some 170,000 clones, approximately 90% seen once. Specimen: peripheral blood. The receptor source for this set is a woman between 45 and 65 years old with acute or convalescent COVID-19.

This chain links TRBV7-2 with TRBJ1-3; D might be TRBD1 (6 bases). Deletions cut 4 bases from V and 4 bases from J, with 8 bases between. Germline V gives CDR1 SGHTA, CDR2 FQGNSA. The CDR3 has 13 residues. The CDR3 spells CASSSGTGNTIYF. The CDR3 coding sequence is TGTGCCAGCAGCTCAGGGACAGGAAACACCATATATTTT.

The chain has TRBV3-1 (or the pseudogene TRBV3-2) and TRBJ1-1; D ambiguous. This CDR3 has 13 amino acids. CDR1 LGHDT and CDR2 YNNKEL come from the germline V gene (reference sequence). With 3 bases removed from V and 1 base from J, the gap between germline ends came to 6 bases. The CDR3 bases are TGTGCCAGCAGCCAGGTTAGGAACACTGAAGCTTTCTTT. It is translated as CASSQVRNTEAFF.

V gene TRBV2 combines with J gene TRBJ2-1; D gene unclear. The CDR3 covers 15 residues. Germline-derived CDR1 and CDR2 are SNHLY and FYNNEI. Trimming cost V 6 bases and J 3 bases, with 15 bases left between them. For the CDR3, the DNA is TGTGCCAGCAGCAGACTCAGCCTAATCTACAATGAGCAGTTCTTC. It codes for CASSRLSLIYNEQFF.

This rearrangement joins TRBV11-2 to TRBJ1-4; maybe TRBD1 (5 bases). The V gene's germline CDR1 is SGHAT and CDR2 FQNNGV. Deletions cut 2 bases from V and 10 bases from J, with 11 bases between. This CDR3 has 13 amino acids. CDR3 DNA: TGTGCCAGCAGCTTATTCTTGGGGGGAAAACTGTTTTTT. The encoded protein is CASSLFLGGKLFF. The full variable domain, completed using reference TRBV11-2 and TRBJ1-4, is EAGVAQSPRYKIIEKRQSVAFWCNPISGHATLYWYQQILGQGPKLLIQFQNNGVVDDSQLPKDRFSAERLKGVDSTLKIQPAKLEDSAVYLCASSLFLGGKLFFGSGTQLSVL.

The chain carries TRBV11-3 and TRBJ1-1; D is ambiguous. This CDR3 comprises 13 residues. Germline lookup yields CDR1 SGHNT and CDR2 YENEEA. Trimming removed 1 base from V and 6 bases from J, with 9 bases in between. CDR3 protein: CASSLVWASEAFF. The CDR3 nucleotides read TGTGCCAGCAGCTTAGTGTGGGCTTCTGAAGCTTTCTTT.

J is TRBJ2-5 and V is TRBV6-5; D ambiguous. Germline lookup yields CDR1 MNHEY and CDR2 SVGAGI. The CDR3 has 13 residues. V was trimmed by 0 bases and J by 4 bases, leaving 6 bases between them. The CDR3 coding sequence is TGTGCCAGCAGTTACTCCCCGGGAGAGACCCAGTACTTC. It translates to CASSYSPGETQYF.

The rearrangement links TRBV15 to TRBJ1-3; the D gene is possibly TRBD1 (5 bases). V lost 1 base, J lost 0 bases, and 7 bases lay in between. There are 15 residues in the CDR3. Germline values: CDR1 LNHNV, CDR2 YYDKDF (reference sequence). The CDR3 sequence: CATSRGQNSGNTIYF. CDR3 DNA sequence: TGTGCCACCAGCAGAGGACAGAACTCTGGAAACACCATATATTTT.

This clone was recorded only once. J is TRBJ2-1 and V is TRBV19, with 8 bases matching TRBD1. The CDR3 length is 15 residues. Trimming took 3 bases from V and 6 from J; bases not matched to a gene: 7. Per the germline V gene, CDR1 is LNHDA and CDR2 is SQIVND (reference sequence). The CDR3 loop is CASSMGQVFSNEQFF. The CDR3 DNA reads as TGTGCCAGTAGTATGGGACAGGTATTTTCCAATGAGCAGTTCTTC.

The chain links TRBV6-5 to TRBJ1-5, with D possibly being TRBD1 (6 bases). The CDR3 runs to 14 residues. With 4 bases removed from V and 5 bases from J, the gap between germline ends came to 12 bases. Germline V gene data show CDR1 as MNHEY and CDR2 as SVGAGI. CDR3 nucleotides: TGTGCCAGCAGTTCAACAGGGAGGGATCAGCCCCAGCATTTT. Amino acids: CASSSTGRDQPQHF.

Here the CDR3 DNA reads TGTGCCAGCAGCTTCCAGGGGGTCAACACTGAAGCTTTCTTT. This gives the protein CASSFQGVNTEAFF. The V call is TRBV11-3, the J call TRBJ1-1, with TRBD1 matching 7 bases. The CDR3 has 14 amino acids. Germline values: CDR1 SGHNT, CDR2 YENEEA. Trimming cost V 3 bases and J 2 bases; bases outside gene matches: 3.

The CDR3 region is CASSPQGYNQPQHF. In DNA form, the CDR3 reads TGTGCCAGCAGTCCGCAGGGTTACAATCAGCCCCAGCATTTT. V and J are TRBV6-5 and TRBJ1-5; a possible D gene is TRBD1 (5 bases). CDR1 MNHEY and CDR2 SVGAGI come from the germline V gene. This CDR3 has 14 residues. V lost 5 bases and J lost 3, with 11 bases in between.

The CDR3 region is CASSLVHSGTSGRSTDTQYF. In DNA form, the CDR3 reads TGCGCCAGCAGCTTGGTCCACTCCGGGACTAGCGGGAGATCGACAGATACGCAGTATTTT. This sequence joins TRBV5-1 and TRBJ2-3; 14 nucleotides line up with TRBD2. Germline CDR1 and CDR2: SGHRS and YFSETQ. CDR3 length: 20 residues. Trimming removed 0 bases from V and 3 bases from J; junction bases left unmatched: 12.

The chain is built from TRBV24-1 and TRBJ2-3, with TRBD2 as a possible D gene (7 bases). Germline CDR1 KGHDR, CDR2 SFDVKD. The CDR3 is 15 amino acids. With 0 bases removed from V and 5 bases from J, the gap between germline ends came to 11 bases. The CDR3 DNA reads TGTGCCACCAGTGATTTGGGGGGGGCGGGAGATACGCAGTATTTT. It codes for CATSDLGGAGDTQYF.

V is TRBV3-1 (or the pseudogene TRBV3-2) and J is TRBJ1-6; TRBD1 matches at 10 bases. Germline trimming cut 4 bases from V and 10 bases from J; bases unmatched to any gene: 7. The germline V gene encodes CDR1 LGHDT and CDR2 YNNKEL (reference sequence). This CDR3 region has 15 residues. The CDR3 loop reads CASSLRTGGISPLHF. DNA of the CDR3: TGTGCCAGCAGCCTTAGGACAGGGGGAATCTCACCCCTCCACTTT.

The DNA for the CDR3 is TGTGCCAGCAGCACCTACTCCTACGAGCAGTACTTC. Translated: CASSTYSYEQYF. V gene TRBV7-2 combines with J gene TRBJ2-7; no definite D call. There are 12 residues in the CDR3. V was pared by 5 bases and J by 0 bases, with 5 bases between. Germline V lookup: CDR1 SGHTA, CDR2 FQGNSA. Full variable domain (rest looked up from reference TRBV7-2 and TRBJ2-7): GAGVSQSPSNKVTEKGKDVELRCDPISGHTALYWYRQSLGQGLEFLIYFQGNSAPDKSGLPSDRFSAERTGGSVSTLTIQRTQQEDSAVYLCASSTYSYEQYFGPGTRLTVT.

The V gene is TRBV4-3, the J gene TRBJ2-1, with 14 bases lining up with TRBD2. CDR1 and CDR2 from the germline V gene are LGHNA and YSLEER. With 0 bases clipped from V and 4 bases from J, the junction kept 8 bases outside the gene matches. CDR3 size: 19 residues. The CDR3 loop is CASSQDWGTSGSGYNEQFF. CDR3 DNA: TGCGCCAGCAGCCAAGATTGGGGGACTAGCGGGAGTGGGTACAATGAGCAGTTCTTC.